Listed below are T cell receptor beta chains from one sample, sequenced in a study of CD8 T cells in ankylosing spondylitis. TCRdb re-called the 5' RACE reads through MiXCR, storing one row per CDR3 protein. The table records approximately 180,000 distinct CDR3 sequences, around a sixth of them present only once. What was sequenced was blood, either unsorted or a sorted T cell fraction (not recorded which). Receptors originate from a male donor aged 5 to 30 with ankylosing spondylitis or in good health (not recorded which). Both conserved end residues are part of each CDR3. A D gene is named only where the DNA matches it firmly. Size values are once, few and many counts, or a class for expanded clones, and some rows have none.

v_call	d_call	j_call	clone_size	cdr3_aa	cdr3_nt
TRBV5-1	-	TRBJ2-1	many	CASQPSGSSYNEQFF	TGCGCCAGCCAACCGTCGGGCAGCTCCTACAATGAGCAGTTCTTC
TRBV29-1	-	TRBJ2-4	many	CSVETGPNIQYF	TGCAGCGTCGAGACAGGACCAAACATTCAGTACTTC
TRBV20-1	-	TRBJ1-4	many	CSALEQGGREKLFF	TGCAGTGCTCTGGAACAGGGCGGACGGGAAAAACTGTTTTTT
TRBV2	-	TRBJ2-3	many	CASSGGGQILDTQYF	TGTGCCAGCAGTGGGGGGGGACAGATTTTAGATACGCAGTATTTT
TRBV27	TRBD1	TRBJ1-2	-	CASSLSGTGAYGYTF	TGTGCCAGCAGTTTATCGGGGACAGGGGCCTATGGCTACACCTTC
TRBV12-3/TRBV12-4	-	TRBJ1-4	many	CASSNTGPNEKLFF	TGTGCCAGCAGTAATACAGGACCTAATGAAAAACTGTTTTTT
TRBV7-9	TRBD1	TRBJ2-1	few	CASSEDREAYNEQFF	TGTGCCAGCAGCGAGGACAGGGAAGCTTACAATGAGCAGTTCTTC
TRBV24-1	-	TRBJ1-5	many	CATSQGGGNQPQHF	TGTGCCACCAGTCAAGGGGGAGGAAATCAGCCCCAGCATTTT
TRBV10-3	TRBD1	TRBJ2-1	many	CAISSTGVSYNEQFF	TGTGCCATCAGCTCGACAGGGGTCTCCTACAATGAGCAGTTCTTC
TRBV6-2/TRBV6-3	-	TRBJ2-1	many	CASRAPPYNEQFF	TGTGCCAGCAGAGCTCCTCCCTACAATGAGCAGTTCTTC